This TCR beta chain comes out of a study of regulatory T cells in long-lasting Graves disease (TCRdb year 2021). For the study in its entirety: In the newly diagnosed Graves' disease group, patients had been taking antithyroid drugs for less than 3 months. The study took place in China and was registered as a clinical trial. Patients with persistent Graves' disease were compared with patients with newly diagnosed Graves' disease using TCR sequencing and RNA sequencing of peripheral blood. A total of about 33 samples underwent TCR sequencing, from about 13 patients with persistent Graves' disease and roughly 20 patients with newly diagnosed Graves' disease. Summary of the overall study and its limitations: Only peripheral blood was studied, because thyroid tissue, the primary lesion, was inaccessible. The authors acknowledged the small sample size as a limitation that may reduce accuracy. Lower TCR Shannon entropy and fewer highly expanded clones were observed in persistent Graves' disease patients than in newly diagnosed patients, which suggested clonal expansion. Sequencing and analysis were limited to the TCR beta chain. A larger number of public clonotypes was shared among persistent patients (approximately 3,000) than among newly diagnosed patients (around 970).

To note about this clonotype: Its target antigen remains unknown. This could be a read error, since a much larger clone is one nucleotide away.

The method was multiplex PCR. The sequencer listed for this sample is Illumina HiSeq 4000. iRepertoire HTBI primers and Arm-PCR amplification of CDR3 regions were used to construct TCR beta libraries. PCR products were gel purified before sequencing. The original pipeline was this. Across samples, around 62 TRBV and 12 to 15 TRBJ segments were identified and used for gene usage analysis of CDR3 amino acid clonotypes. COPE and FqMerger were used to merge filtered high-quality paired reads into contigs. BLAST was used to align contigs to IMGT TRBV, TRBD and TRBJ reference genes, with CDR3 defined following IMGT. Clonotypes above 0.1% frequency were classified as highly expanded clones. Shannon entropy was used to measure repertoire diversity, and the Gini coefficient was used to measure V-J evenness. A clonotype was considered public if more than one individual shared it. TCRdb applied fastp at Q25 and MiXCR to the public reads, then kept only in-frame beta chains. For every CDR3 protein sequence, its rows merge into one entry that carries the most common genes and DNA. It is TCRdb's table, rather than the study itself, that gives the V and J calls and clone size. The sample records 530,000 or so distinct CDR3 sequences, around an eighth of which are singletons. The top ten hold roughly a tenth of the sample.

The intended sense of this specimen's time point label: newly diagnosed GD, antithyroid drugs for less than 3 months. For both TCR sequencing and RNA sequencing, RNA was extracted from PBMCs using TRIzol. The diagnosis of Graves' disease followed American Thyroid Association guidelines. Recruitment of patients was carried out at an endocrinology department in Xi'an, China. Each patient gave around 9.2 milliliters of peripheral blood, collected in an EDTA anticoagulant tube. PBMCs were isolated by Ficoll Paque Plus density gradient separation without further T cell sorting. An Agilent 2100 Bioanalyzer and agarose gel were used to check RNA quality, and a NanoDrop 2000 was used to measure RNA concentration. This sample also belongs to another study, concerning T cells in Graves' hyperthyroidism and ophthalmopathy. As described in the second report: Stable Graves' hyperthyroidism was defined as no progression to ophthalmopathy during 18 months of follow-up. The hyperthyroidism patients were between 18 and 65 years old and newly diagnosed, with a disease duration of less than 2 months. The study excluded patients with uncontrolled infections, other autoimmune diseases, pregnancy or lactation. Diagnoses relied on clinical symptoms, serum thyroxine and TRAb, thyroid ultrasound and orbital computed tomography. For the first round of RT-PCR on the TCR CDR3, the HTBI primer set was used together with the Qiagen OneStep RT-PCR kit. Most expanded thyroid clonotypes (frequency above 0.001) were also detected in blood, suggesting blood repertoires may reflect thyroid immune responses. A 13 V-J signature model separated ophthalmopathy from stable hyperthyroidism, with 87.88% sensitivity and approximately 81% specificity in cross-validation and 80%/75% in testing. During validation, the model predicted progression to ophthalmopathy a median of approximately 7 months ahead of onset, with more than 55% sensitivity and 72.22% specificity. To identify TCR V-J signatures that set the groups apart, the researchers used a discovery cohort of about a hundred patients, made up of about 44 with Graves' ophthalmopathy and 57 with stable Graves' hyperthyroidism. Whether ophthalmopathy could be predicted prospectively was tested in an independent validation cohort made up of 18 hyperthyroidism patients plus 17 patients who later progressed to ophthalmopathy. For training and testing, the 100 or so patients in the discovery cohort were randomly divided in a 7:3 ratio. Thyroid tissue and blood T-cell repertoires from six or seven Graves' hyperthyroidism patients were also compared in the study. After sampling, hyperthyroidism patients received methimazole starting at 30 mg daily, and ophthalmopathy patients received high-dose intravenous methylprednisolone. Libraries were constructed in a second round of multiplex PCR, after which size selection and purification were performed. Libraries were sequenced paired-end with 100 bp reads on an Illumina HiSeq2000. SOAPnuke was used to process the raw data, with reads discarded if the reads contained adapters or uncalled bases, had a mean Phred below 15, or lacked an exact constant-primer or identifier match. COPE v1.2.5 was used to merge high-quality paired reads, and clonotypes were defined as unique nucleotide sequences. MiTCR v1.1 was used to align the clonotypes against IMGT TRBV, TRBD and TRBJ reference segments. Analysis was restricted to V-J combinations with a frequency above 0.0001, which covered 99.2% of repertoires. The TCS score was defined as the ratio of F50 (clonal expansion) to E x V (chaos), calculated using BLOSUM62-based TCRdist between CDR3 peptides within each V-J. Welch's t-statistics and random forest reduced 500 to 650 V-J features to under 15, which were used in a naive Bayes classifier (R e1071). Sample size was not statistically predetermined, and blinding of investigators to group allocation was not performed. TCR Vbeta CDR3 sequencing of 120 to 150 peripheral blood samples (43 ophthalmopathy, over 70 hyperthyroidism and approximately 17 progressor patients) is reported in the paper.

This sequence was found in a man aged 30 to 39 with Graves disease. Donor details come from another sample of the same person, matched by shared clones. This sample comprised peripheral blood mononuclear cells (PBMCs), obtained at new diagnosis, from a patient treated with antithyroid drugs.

CDR3 loop: CSAREGRGQFF. DNA sequence: TGCAGTGCTAGAGAGGGCAGAGGGCAGTTCTTC. The chain was built from TRBV20-1 and TRBJ2-1; the D gene is not confidently resolved. Deletion took 0 bases off V and 12 bases off J, with a span of 9 bases between the germline ends. From the cysteine up to the phenylalanine, the CDR3 has a length of 11 residues. CDR3 DNA is the only sequence kept; it has 33 bases, read in frame from the first base. In the germline V gene (reference sequence), CDR1 corresponds to DFQATT and CDR2 to SNEGSKA.